The source of this T cell receptor (beta chain) is a study of post-analysis software for immune sequencing data. The authors incorporated unique molecular identifiers into the TCR beta cDNA libraries. Input of about 0.85 to 10 million T cells yielded some 500,000 cDNA molecules. TCRdb recomputed calls from the PCR reads with MiXCR, one row per CDR3 protein. Of hundreds of thousands of distinct CDR3 sequences in the sample, roughly 29% are singletons; the top ten hold around 0.55%. This sequence originates from a girl aged 5-17 years with multiple sclerosis. Sequenced sample: blood.

The CDR3 is CASSPLVSEQFF. The CDR3 DNA reads as TGTGCCAGCAGCCCCCTCGTCAGTGAGCAGTTCTTC. This chain connects TRBV13 to TRBJ2-1, with unresolved D. The ends were cut back, 5 bases at V and 9 bases at J, with 11 bases in the middle. Germline lookup yields CDR1 PRHDT and CDR2 FYEKMQ (reference sequence). The CDR3 spans 12 residues. The full variable domain, rest sourced from reference TRBV13 and TRBJ2-1, is AAGVIQSPRHLIKEKRETATLKCYPIPRHDTVYWYQQGPGQDPQFLISFYEKMQSDKGSIPDRFSAQQFSDYHSELNMSSLELGDSALYFCASSPLVSEQFFGPGTRLTVL.